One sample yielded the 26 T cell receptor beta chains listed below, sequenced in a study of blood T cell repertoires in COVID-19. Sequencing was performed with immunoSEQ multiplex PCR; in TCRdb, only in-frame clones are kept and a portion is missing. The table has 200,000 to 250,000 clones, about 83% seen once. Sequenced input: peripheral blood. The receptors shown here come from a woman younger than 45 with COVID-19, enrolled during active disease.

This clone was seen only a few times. CDR3: CASSPGAGGLLEDQPQHF. The CDR3 DNA reads as TGTGCCAGCAGCCCCGGGGCAGGGGGACTCCTTGAGGATCAGCCCCAGCATTTT. This chain links TRBV3-1 (or the pseudogene TRBV3-2) with TRBJ1-5, with 7 bases lining up with TRBD1. This CDR3 contains 18 residues. From germline, CDR1 is LGHDT and CDR2 YNNKEL (reference sequence). With 4 bases clipped from V and 5 bases from J, the junction kept 17 bases outside the gene matches.

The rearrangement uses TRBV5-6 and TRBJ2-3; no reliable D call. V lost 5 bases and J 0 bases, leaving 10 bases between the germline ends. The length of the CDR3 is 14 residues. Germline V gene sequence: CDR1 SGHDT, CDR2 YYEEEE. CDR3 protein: CASSRLASTDTQYF. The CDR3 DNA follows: TGTGCCAGCAGTCGTCTCGCGAGCACAGATACGCAGTATTTT.

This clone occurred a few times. The CDR3: CASSQQGGLSGNTIYF. The CDR3 DNA sequence: TGTGCCAGCTCACAACAGGGGGGCCTCTCTGGAAACACCATATATTTT. The chain is built from TRBV18 and TRBJ1-3; 8 bases match TRBD1. The CDR3 consists of 16 residues. CDR1 and CDR2 from the germline V gene are KGHSH and LQKENI. The V and J ends lost 4 bases and 0 bases, in that order; junction bases with no gene match: 5. Full variable domain (missing parts from reference TRBV18 and TRBJ1-3): NAGVMQNPRHLVRRRGQEARLRCSPMKGHSHVYWYRQLPEEGLKFMVYLQKENIIDESGMPKERFSAEFPKEGPSILRIQQVVRGDSAAYFCASSQQGGLSGNTIYFGEGSWLTVV.

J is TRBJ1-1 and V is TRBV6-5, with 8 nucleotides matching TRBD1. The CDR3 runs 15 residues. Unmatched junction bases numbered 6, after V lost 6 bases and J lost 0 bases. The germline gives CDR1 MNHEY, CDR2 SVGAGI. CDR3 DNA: TGTGCCAGCAGGGGACAGGCTGGGTTGAACACTGAAGCTTTCTTT. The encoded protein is CASRGQAGLNTEAFF.

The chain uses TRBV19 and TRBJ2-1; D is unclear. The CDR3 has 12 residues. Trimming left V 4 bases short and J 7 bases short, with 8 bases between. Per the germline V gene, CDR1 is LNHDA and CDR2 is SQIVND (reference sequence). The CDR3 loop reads CASSRRPNEQFF. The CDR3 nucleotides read TGTGCCAGTAGTAGGAGACCGAATGAGCAGTTCTTC.

In nucleotides, the CDR3 is TGTGCCAGCAGTCCACTCCCAGGGATCTATGGCTACACCTTC. Amino acid sequence: CASSPLPGIYGYTF. The chain uses TRBV6-2 or TRBV6-3 and TRBJ1-2; D perhaps matches TRBD1 (5 bases). V shed 5 bases and J shed 4 bases, with 14 bases lying between them. CDR1 is MNHEY, CDR2 SVGEGT, per germline. This CDR3 contains 14 residues.

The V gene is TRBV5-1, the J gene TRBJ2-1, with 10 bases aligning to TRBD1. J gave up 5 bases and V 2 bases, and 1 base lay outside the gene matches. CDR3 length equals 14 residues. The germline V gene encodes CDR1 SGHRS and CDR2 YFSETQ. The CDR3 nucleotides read TGCGCCAGCAGCTTAGGGACAGGGGACAATGAGCAGTTCTTC. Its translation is CASSLGTGDNEQFF. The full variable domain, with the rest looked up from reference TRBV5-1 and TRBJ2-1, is KAGVTQTPRYLIKTRGQQVTLSCSPISGHRSVSWYQQTPGQGLQFLFEYFSETQRNKGNFPGRFSGRQFSNSRSEMNVSTLELGDSALYLCASSLGTGDNEQFFGPGTRLTVL.

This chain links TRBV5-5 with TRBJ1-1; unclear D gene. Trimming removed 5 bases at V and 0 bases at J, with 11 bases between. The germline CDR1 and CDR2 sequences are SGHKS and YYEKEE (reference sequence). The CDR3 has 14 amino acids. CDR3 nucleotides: TGTGCCAGCAGAGCGTCGGGAGTGAACACTGAAGCTTTCTTT. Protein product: CASRASGVNTEAFF.

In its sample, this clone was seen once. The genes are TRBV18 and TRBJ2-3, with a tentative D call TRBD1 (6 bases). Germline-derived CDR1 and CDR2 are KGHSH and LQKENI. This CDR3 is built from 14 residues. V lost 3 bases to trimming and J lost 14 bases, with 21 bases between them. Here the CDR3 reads CASSPARFGTSGYF. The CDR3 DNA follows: TGTGCCAGCTCACCGGCGAGGTTCGGGACAAGTGGGTATTTT.

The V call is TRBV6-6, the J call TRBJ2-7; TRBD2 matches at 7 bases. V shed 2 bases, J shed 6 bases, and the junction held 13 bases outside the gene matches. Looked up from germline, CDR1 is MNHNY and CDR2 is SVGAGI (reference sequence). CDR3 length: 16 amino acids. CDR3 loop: CASSYPRGVVESEQYF. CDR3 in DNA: TGTGCCAGCAGTTACCCCCGGGGGGTTGTGGAAAGCGAGCAGTACTTC.

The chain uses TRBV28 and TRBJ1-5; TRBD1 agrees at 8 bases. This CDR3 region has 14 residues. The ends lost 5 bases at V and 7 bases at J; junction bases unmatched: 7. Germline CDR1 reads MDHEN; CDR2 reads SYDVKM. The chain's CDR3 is CASSPTGGSQPQHF. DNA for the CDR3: TGTGCCAGCAGTCCAACAGGGGGTTCACAGCCCCAGCATTTT.

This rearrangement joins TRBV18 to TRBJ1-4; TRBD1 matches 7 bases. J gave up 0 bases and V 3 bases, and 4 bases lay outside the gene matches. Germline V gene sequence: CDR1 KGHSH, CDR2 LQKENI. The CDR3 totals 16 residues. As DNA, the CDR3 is TGTGCCAGCTCACCGGACAGGCCCGCAACTAATGAAAAACTGTTTTTT. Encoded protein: CASSPDRPATNEKLFF. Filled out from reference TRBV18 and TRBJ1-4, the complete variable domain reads NAGVMQNPRHLVRRRGQEARLRCSPMKGHSHVYWYRQLPEEGLKFMVYLQKENIIDESGMPKERFSAEFPKEGPSILRIQQVVRGDSAAYFCASSPDRPATNEKLFFGSGTQLSVL.

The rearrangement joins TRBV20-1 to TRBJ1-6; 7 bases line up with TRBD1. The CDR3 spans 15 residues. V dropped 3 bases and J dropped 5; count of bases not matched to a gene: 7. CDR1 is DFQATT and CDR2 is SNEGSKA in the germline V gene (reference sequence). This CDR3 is CSASNRDSDNSPLHF. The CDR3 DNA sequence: TGCAGTGCTAGTAATCGGGACAGCGATAATTCACCCCTCCACTTT.

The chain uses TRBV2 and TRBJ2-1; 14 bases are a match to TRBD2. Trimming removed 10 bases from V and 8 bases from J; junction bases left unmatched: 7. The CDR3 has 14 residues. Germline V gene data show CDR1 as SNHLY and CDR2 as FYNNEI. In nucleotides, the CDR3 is TGTGCCAATTCCGGGACTAGCGGGAGTTATGAGCAGTTCTTC. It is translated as CANSGTSGSYEQFF.

The CDR3, as DNA: TGTGCCAGCAGCTTGGACCCAGATATAAGCTACAATGAGCAGTTCTTC. Translated: CASSLDPDISYNEQFF. V gene TRBV5-4 combines with J gene TRBJ2-1; D uncertain. The length of the CDR3 is 16 residues. Germline CDR1 is SGHNT and CDR2 is YYREEE (reference sequence). Between the trimmed V and J ends, which lost 0 bases and 3 bases, there was a span of 13 bases.

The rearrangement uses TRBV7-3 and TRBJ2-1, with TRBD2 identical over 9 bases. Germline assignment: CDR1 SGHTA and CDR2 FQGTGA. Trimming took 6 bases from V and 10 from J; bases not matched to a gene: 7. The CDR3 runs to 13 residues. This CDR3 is CASSSGSLGEQFF. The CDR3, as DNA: TGTGCCAGCAGTAGCGGGAGTCTGGGGGAGCAGTTCTTC.

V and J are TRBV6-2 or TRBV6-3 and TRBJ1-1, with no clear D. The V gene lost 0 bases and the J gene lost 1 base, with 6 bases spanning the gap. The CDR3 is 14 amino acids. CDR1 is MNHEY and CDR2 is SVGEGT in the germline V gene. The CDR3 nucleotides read TGTGCCAGCAGTTACTCGTTCGGGAACACTGAAGCTTTCTTT. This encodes CASSYSFGNTEAFF.

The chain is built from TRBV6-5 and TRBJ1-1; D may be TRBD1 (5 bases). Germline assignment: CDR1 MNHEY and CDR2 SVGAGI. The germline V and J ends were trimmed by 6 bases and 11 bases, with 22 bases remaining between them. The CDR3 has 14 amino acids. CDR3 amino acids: CASSWGGTSFRAFF. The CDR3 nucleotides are TGTGCCAGCAGCTGGGGGGGGACCTCTTTTAGGGCTTTCTTT.

The CDR3 reads CASSLEGVRGPTGELFF. CDR3 bases: TGTGCCAGCAGCTTAGAAGGGGTCAGGGGGCCCACCGGGGAGCTGTTTTTT. V gene TRBV11-2 combines with J gene TRBJ2-2; the match to TRBD1 covers 8 bases. The CDR3 loop spans 17 amino acids. V dropped 0 bases and J dropped 4; count of bases not matched to a gene: 7. The germline gives CDR1 SGHAT, CDR2 FQNNGV. Combining the CDR3 with reference TRBV11-2 and TRBJ2-2 gives the whole variable domain EAGVAQSPRYKIIEKRQSVAFWCNPISGHATLYWYQQILGQGPKLLIQFQNNGVVDDSQLPKDRFSAERLKGVDSTLKIQPAKLEDSAVYLCASSLEGVRGPTGELFFGEGSRLTVL.

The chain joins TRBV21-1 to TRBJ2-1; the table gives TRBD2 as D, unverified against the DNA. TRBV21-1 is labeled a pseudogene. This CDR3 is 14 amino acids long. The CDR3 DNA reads TGTGCCAGCAGCGCCCGGTCCGCCTACGGTGAGCAGTTCTTC. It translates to CASSARSAYGEQFF.

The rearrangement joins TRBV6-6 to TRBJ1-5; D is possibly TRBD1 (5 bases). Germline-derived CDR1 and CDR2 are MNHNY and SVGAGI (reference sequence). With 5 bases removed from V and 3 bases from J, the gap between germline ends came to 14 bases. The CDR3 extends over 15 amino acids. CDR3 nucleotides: TGTGCCAGCAGTCTCGGGGGAATTGACAATCAGCCCCAGCATTTT. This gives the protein CASSLGGIDNQPQHF.

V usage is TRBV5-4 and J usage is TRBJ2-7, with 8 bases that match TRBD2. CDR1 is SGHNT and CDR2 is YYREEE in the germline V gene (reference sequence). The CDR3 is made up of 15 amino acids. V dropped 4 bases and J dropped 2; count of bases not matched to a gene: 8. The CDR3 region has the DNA TGTGCCAGCAGCCACACCTTAGCGGGACCCTACGAGCAGTACTTC. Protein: CASSHTLAGPYEQYF.

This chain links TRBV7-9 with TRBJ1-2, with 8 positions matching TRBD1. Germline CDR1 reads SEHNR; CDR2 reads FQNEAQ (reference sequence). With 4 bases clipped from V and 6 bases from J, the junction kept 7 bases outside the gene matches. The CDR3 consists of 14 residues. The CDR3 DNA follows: TGTGCCAGCAGCTCGGGACAGGCGGTAAATGGCTACACCTTC. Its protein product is CASSSGQAVNGYTF.

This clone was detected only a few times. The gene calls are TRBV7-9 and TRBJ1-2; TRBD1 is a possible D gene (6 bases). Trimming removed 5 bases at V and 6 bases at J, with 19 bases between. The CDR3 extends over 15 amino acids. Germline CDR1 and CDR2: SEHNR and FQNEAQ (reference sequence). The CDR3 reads CASSTPTGQRDGYTF. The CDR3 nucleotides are TGTGCCAGCAGCACGCCGACAGGTCAGAGGGATGGCTACACCTTC.

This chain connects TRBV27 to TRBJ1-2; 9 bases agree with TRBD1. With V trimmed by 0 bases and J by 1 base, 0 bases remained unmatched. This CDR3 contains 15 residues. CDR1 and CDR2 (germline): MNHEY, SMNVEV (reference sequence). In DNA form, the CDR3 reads TGTGCCAGCAGTTTATCGGGACAGGGTAACTATGGCTACACCTTC. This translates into CASSLSGQGNYGYTF.

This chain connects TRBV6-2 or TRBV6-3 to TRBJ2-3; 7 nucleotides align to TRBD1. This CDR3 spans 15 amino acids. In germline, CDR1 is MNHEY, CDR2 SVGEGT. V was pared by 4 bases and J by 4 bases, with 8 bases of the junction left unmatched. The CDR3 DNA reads TGTGCCAGCAGTTTTTTGAGACAGGGTTCAGATACGCAGTATTTT. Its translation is CASSFLRQGSDTQYF.